The clone carrying this TCR beta chain was found once. Germline V CDR1 and CDR2: MNHEY, SMNVEV (reference sequence). V was clipped by 2 bases and J by 11 bases; unmatched bases: 24. CDR3 length equals 19 residues. This sample was taken from a study of technical replicates of blood from a few donors. Sequencing was performed with immunoSEQ multiplex PCR; in TCRdb, only in-frame clones are kept and a portion is missing. The sample includes over 80,000 clones, approximately 96% seen only once; the top ten take approximately 0.37%. The TCR originated in a human donor in good health. The chain carries TRBV27 and TRBJ1-2, with 9 nucleotides matching TRBD1. The specimen sequenced was T cells isolated from PBMCs. CDR3 in amino acids: CASSLMRGTGLPKTIGYTF. CDR3 DNA sequence: TGTGCCAGCAGTTTAATGAGGGGGACAGGGCTACCAAAAACTATCGGGTACACCTTC.